This T cell receptor (beta chain) was found in a study of T cell repertoires in cytomegalovirus infection. CDR3 length equals 18 residues. Germline V gene lookup returns CDR1 SGHVS and CDR2 FNYEAQ. Trimming shortened V by 4 bases and J by 0 bases, and 20 bases separated the two germline ends. Study-level findings and limits: In two of eight donors, the top clonotype was HLA-C-restricted CMV-specific.

One entry per CDR3 protein results from TCRdb running MiXCR on the reads. Here the sample spans around 900,000 distinct CDR3 sequences, less than 35% being singletons. Remarks on this clonotype: Its antigen is currently unknown.

The chain has TRBV7-6 and TRBJ2-3, with D possibly being TRBD1 or TRBD2 (5 bases each). This clonotype originated in a human donor in good health (CMV status not recorded). Some clones in this sample may be carry-over from other donors' samples. Specimen: cultured CD8+ T cells from PBMCs, collected from culture after CMV antigen stimulation. The CDR3 DNA is TGTGCCAGCAGCTCCCGCCCTTCCGGGGCGTTTAGCACAGATACGCAGTATTTT. It yields the protein CASSSRPSGAFSTDTQYF. The full variable domain, completed using reference TRBV7-6 and TRBJ2-3, is GAGVSQSPRYKVTKRGQDVALRCDPISGHVSLYWYRQALGQGPEFLTYFNYEAQQDKSGLPNDRFSAERPEGSISTLTIQRTEQRDSAMYRCASSSRPSGAFSTDTQYFGPGTRLTVL.